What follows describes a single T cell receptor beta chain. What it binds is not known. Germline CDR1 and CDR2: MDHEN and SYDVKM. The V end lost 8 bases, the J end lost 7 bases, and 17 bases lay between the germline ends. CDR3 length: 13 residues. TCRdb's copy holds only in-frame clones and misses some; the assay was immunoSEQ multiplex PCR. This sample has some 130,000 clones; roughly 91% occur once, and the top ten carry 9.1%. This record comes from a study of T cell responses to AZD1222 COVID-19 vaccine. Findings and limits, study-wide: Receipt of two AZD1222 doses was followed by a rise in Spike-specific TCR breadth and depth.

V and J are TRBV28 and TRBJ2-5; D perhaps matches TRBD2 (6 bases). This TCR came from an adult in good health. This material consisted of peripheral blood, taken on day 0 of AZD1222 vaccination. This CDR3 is CASQAGQLGTQYF. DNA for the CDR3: TGTGCCAGCCAGGCGGGGCAGCTAGGGACCCAGTACTTC.